This is a list of T cell receptor beta chains from one sample in a study of vaccination effects on CD4 cells after COVID-19. Only in-frame clones appear in the TCRdb table, and some are missing; sequencing was by immunoSEQ multiplex PCR. This table holds about 40,000 clones, about 67% found once. These TCRs' antigens remain unknown. Source: CD4+ T cells from PBMCs cultured without peptide, taken after COVID-19 vaccination. The receptors shown here come from a human donor who received a COVID-19 vaccine. CDR3s include the opening cysteine and the closing phenylalanine or tryptophan. D genes are given only for firm matches. Size is omitted from some rows. Given values are once, few, many or a class for expanded clones.

TGTGCCAGCAGCCCGGACAGGAACTATGGCTACACCTTC	CASSPDRNYGYTF	TRBV3-1/TRBV3-2	-	TRBJ1-2	TRBD1
TGTGCCAGTAGTCTGGGGGACAGGGGTAAGCAGTACTTC	CASSLGDRGKQYF	TRBV19	-	TRBJ2-7	TRBD1
TGTGCCACCAGTGATTCCCTGGATACATGGAGCGGGGGCACAGATACGCAGTATTTT	CATSDSLDTWSGGTDTQYF	TRBV24-1	once	TRBJ2-3	TRBD2
TGCGCCAGCAGCTTGATCGACAGGGTGGATTCACCCCTCCACTTT	CASSLIDRVDSPLHF	TRBV5-1	-	TRBJ1-6	TRBD1
TGTGCCACCAGCAGAGATGCGGGGGGGTCAGATACGCAGTATTTT	CATSRDAGGSDTQYF	TRBV15	few	TRBJ2-3	TRBD2
TGTGCCATCGGTCGAGAAAATGAGCAGTTCTTC	CAIGRENEQFF	TRBV10-3	-	TRBJ2-1	-
TGTGCCAGCAGCTTAGACGGACTACGATACAATGAGCAGTTCTTC	CASSLDGLRYNEQFF	TRBV7-9	few	TRBJ2-1	-
TGTGCCAGCAGCCAAGTAGTAGCGGGGGGAGATACGCAGTATTTT	CASSQVVAGGDTQYF	TRBV3-1/TRBV3-2	-	TRBJ2-3	TRBD2
TGTGCCATCAGTGACAAAGACAAGTCGGGACAGCCCCAGCATTTT	CAISDKDKSGQPQHF	TRBV10-3	-	TRBJ1-5	-
TGTGCCACCAGCAGGACGACCGGTACTGAAGCTTTCTTT	CATSRTTGTEAFF	TRBV15	-	TRBJ1-1	-
TGTGCCAGCAGCCGTACCGGGACAGGCACAGATACGCAGTATTTT	CASSRTGTGTDTQYF	TRBV3-1/TRBV3-2	-	TRBJ2-3	TRBD1
TGTGCCAGCAGCGTCGAGGGACAGGGGCACATTCAGTACTTC	CASSVEGQGHIQYF	TRBV9	-	TRBJ2-4	TRBD1
TGTGCCAGTAGTAAGGGACAGGGCGGTAATGAAAAACTGTTTTTT	CASSKGQGGNEKLFF	TRBV19	-	TRBJ1-4	TRBD1
TGTGCCAGTAAGGGGGCGGACTATGGCTACACCTTC	CASKGADYGYTF	TRBV19	-	TRBJ1-2	TRBD1
TGTGCCAGCAGTTTATATTCGGGCAGGGGGGACGGAAACACCATATATTTT	CASSLYSGRGDGNTIYF	TRBV28	-	TRBJ1-3	TRBD1
TGTGCCAGCAGTTCAGCGGGGGGAAGAGAGACCCAGTACTTC	CASSSAGGRETQYF	TRBV6-5	-	TRBJ2-5	TRBD2
TGCGCCAGCAGCCCGAGACTAGCGGGCGACAATGAGCAGTTCTTC	CASSPRLAGDNEQFF	TRBV5-1	-	TRBJ2-1	TRBD2
TGTGCCAGCAGTGAAAACGGACTCTCTGGAAACACCATATATTTT	CASSENGLSGNTIYF	TRBV6-1	-	TRBJ1-3	-
TGCAGTGCTAGTCATCGTTCGGCAGGGAGGCACACTGAAGCTTTCTTT	CSASHRSAGRHTEAFF	TRBV20-1	-	TRBJ1-1	-
TGTGCCATCAGTGAACAGGGTCTAGGCACTGAAGCTTTCTTT	CAISEQGLGTEAFF	TRBV10-3	few	TRBJ1-1	-
TGTGCCAGCCCTACTGGCGGGAGCTCCTACGAGCAGTACTTC	CASPTGGSSYEQYF	TRBV6-5	-	TRBJ2-7	TRBD2
TGTGCCAGCAGTGAATTGTGGGGGGCACAGGGCTACACCTTC	CASSELWGAQGYTF	TRBV6-1	-	TRBJ1-2	-
TGTGCCAGTAGTAGCGGACTAGCGGGGGGGGGCAATGAGCAGTTCTTC	CASSSGLAGGGNEQFF	TRBV19	-	TRBJ2-1	TRBD2
TGTGCCAGCACAAAAGATAGGGACTTAACAGAGACCCAGTACTTC	CASTKDRDLTETQYF	TRBV6-5	-	TRBJ2-5	-
TGTGCCAGCAGTGGGATTGTGAGGGCCCCTAACTATGGCTACACCTTC	CASSGIVRAPNYGYTF	TRBV6-1	few	TRBJ1-2	-
TGTGCCAGCAGTTATTCGACAGGTGGAAACACCATATATTTT	CASSYSTGGNTIYF	TRBV7-9	-	TRBJ1-3	-
TGTGCCAGCAGCCAAAGGTGGGGGACAGGGCGTTACGAGCAGTACTTC	CASSQRWGTGRYEQYF	TRBV7-8	-	TRBJ2-7	TRBD1
TGTGCCAGCAGCTCCTCCCAGGGGGTAGGATACGAGCAGTACTTC	CASSSSQGVGYEQYF	TRBV5-5	-	TRBJ2-7	TRBD1
TGTGCCAGCGGTTTTGTCCGATATTATGGCTACACCTTC	CASGFVRYYGYTF	TRBV6-2/TRBV6-3	-	TRBJ1-2	-
TGTGCCAGCAGCTTCCCAGCGGGGGGGCAGGAGACCCAGTACTTC	CASSFPAGGQETQYF	TRBV7-9	-	TRBJ2-5	TRBD2
TGCGCCAGCAGCCAAGCTAGCGGGGGCACAGATACGCAGTATTTT	CASSQASGGTDTQYF	TRBV4-1	-	TRBJ2-3	TRBD2
TGTGCCAGCAGCTTTTCCGACTATGGCTACACCTTC	CASSFSDYGYTF	TRBV7-9	-	TRBJ1-2	-
TGTGCCAGCAGTCGATACAGGGGGCGCATAATTGGGAACACTGAAGCTTTCTTT	CASSRYRGRIIGNTEAFF	TRBV27	-	TRBJ1-1	TRBD1
TGTGCCAGCAGCCCTAGGGGGGCGGCTGGAAACACCATATATTTT	CASSPRGAAGNTIYF	TRBV9	-	TRBJ1-3	-
TGCGCCAGCAGTCGCTTAGCCCTCCCTCCCCCAGGGACTAATGAAAAACTGTTTTTT	CASSRLALPPPGTNEKLFF	TRBV23-1	-	TRBJ1-4	-
TGTGCCAGCAGCCGCGGGACGACAACCGGGGAGCTGTTTTTT	CASSRGTTTGELFF	TRBV16	few	TRBJ2-2	-
TGTGCCAGCAGCTTAGTAGGGAACACTGAAGCTTTCTTT	CASSLVGNTEAFF	TRBV7-2	-	TRBJ1-1	-